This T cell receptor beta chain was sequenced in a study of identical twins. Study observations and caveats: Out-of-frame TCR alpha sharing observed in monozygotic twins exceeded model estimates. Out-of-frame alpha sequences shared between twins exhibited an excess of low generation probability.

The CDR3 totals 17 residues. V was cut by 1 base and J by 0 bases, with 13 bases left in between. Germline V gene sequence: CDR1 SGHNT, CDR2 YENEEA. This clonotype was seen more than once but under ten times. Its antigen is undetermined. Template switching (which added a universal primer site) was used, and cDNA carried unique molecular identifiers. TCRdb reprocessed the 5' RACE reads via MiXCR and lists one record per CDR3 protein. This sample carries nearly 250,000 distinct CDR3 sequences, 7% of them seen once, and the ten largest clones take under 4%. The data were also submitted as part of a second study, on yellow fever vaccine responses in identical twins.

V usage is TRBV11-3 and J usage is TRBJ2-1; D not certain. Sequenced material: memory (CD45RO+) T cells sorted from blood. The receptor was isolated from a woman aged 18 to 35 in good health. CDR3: CASSLAGQLSSYNEQFF. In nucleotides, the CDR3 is TGTGCCAGCAGCTTAGCGGGCCAGCTGAGCTCCTACAATGAGCAGTTCTTC.